This T cell receptor (beta chain) was sequenced for a study of blood T cell repertoires in COVID-19. TCRdb keeps only in-frame clones here, not all; method: immunoSEQ multiplex PCR. In the table there are a few hundred thousand clones, about 90% of which are singletons. The CDR3 has 12 amino acids. V lost 1 base and J 8 bases, leaving 5 bases between the germline ends. Germline assignment: CDR1 SSHAT and CDR2 FNYEAQ (reference sequence). Study members were between roughly 18 and 89 years old and lived in approximately 25 US regions. The sequencing input was PBMCs or T cells enriched from blood (not recorded which). V usage is TRBV7-7 and J usage is TRBJ2-2, with no clear D. The source is a human donor in a cohort exposed to, infected with or recovered from COVID-19 (not recorded which). The donor label of this sample is uncertain. The DNA of the CDR3 is TGTGCCAGCAGCTTAGTAGATGGGGAGCTGTTTTTT. This translates into CASSLVDGELFF.